These 30 T cell receptor beta chains were sequenced from one sample in a study of T cell responses to AZD1222 COVID-19 vaccine. The assay was immunoSEQ multiplex PCR, and TCRdb's table has in-frame clones only and misses some. This table has some 120,000 clones, 90% appearing once. The sequencing used peripheral blood, collected on day 0 of MenACWY control vaccination. The receptors were sampled from an adult in good health.

This chain connects TRBV6-6 to TRBJ2-2, with D perhaps TRBD1 (6 bases). The CDR3 has 14 amino acids. V was cut by 5 bases and J by 1 base, with 8 bases left in between. CDR1 is MNHNY and CDR2 is SVGAGI in the germline V gene (reference sequence). The DNA of the CDR3 is TGTGCCAGCAGTCCGGACAGGAACACCGGGGAGCTGTTTTTT. Translation: CASSPDRNTGELFF.

The chain is built from TRBV10-1 and TRBJ2-1; 7 positions match TRBD2. The ends lost 7 bases at V and 8 bases at J; junction bases unmatched: 8. Germline V gene lookup returns CDR1 WNHNN and CDR2 SYGVQD (reference sequence). The CDR3 runs 13 residues. CDR3 loop: CASTAGVVDEQFF. The CDR3 region has the DNA TGCGCCAGCACGGCGGGAGTAGTCGATGAGCAGTTCTTC.

The chain employs TRBV25-1 and TRBJ2-1, with a weak D call TRBD1 (6 bases). There are 16 residues in the CDR3. In germline, CDR1 is MGHDK, CDR2 SYGVNS. The V end lost 1 base, the J end lost 4 bases, and 14 bases lay between the germline ends. For the CDR3, the DNA is TGTGCCAGCAGTGAATTTACAGGGCCCGCATACAATGAGCAGTTCTTC. Amino acid sequence: CASSEFTGPAYNEQFF.

The chain uses TRBV7-9 and TRBJ1-2; TRBD1 agrees at 7 bases. The germline gives CDR1 SEHNR, CDR2 FQNEAQ (reference sequence). V lost 5 bases and J lost 4; bases outside the gene matches: 4. The CDR3 has 13 residues. CDR3 sequence: CASSLTGAYGYTF. The CDR3 coding sequence is TGTGCCAGCAGCCTCACAGGGGCCTATGGCTACACCTTC.

The chain combines TRBV6-5 with TRBJ2-7; D uncertain. In germline, CDR1 is MNHEY, CDR2 SVGAGI. Trimming removed 3 bases at V and 4 bases at J, with 7 bases between. This CDR3 comprises 12 residues. CDR3 sequence: CASSYDIYEQYV. The DNA of the CDR3 is TGTGCCAGCAGTTATGACATTTACGAGCAGTACGTC.

A single count supports this clone. The CDR3 spells CASSLRPRNTGELFF. The CDR3 region has the DNA TGTGCCAGCAGTTTACGTCCGCGGAACACCGGGGAGCTGTTTTTT. The chain recombines TRBV28 with TRBJ2-2; D gene ambiguous. The CDR3 sequence is 15 residues long. V was cut by 2 bases and J by 1 base, with 8 bases left in between. Germline loops: CDR1 MDHEN, CDR2 SYDVKM. Full variable domain (rest looked up from reference TRBV28 and TRBJ2-2): DVKVTQSSRYLVKRTGEKVFLECVQDMDHENMFWYRQDPGLGLRLIYFSYDVKMKEKGDIPEGYSVSREKKERFSLILESASTNQTSMYLCASSLRPRNTGELFFGEGSRLTVL.

J is TRBJ2-3 and V is TRBV29-1; the match to TRBD2 covers 10 bases. After removal of 5 bases from V and 4 bases from J, the junction contained 15 bases not matched to a gene. This CDR3 has 17 amino acids. CDR1 and CDR2 (germline): SQVTM, ANQGSEA. Written as DNA, the CDR3 is TGCAGCGTTTCCGGGCTAGTTTCTAGCGGGAGTTCAGATACGCAGTATTTT. It codes for CSVSGLVSSGSSDTQYF.

The chain employs TRBV29-1 and TRBJ1-1; the D is unclear. Germline values: CDR1 SQVTM, CDR2 ANQGSEA. The CDR3 extends over 13 amino acids. Trimming took 7 bases from V and 2 from J, leaving 14 bases between them. This chain's CDR3 is CSGTYIQNTEAFF. CDR3 DNA: TGCAGCGGAACGTACATTCAAAACACTGAAGCTTTCTTT.

The chain uses TRBV6-2 or TRBV6-3 and TRBJ1-5; D perhaps matches TRBD1 (6 bases). The ends were cut back, 2 bases at V and 3 bases at J, with 14 bases in the middle. The CDR3 has 16 amino acids. Germline CDR1 is MNHEY and CDR2 is SVGEGT. The CDR3 reads CASSYSSRGDNQPQHF. The DNA of the CDR3 is TGTGCCAGCAGTTACAGTTCCAGGGGAGACAATCAGCCCCAGCATTTT.

This chain uses TRBV3-1 (or the pseudogene TRBV3-2) with TRBJ1-2; D remains unclear. In germline, CDR1 is LGHDT, CDR2 YNNKEL (reference sequence). V was shortened by 1 base and J by 8 bases, with 11 bases between the two germline ends. This CDR3 has 13 residues. CDR3 DNA sequence: TGTGCCAGCAGCCAAGTTGTGGGTTCCGGCTACACCTTC. As protein: CASSQVVGSGYTF.

The V call is TRBV5-1, the J call TRBJ2-5; D not resolved. Germline CDR1 reads SGHRS; CDR2 reads YFSETQ. The V end was cut by 0 bases, the J end by 9 bases, with 15 bases between. This CDR3 comprises 14 residues. CDR3 DNA sequence: TGCGCCAGCAGCTTGGTCGTCGGCTCTAAGGCCCAGTACTTC. Protein: CASSLVVGSKAQYF.

As concerns this clone: In the same sample, other DNA sequences code for this CDR3. This chain uses TRBV9 with TRBJ2-7; D remains ambiguous. Germline V gene sequence: CDR1 SGDLS, CDR2 YYNGEE. This CDR3 region has 14 residues. With 0 bases removed from V and 3 bases from J, the gap between germline ends came to 10 bases. CDR3 nucleotides: TGTGCCAGCAGCGTAGGGTCCGGCAACTACGAGCAGTACTTC. Protein sequence: CASSVGSGNYEQYF.

The chain links TRBV6-5 to TRBJ1-2, with D perhaps matching TRBD1 (5 bases). The length of the CDR3 is 13 residues. Germline V gene lookup returns CDR1 MNHEY and CDR2 SVGAGI. V shed 3 bases and J shed 6 bases, with 11 bases lying between them. CDR3 protein: CASSYRKTDGYTF. As DNA, the CDR3 is TGTGCCAGCAGTTATCGTAAGACAGATGGCTACACCTTC.

The chain is built from TRBV7-2 and TRBJ1-2; a possible D gene is TRBD1 (5 bases). The V end was cut by 1 base, the J end by 4 bases, with 13 bases between. Germline-derived CDR1 and CDR2 are SGHTA and FQGNSA. The CDR3 is 15 residues long. The CDR3 loop is CASSLGPGWGYGYTF. As DNA, the CDR3 is TGTGCCAGCAGCTTAGGGCCAGGGTGGGGCTATGGCTACACCTTC. Full variable domain (rest looked up from reference TRBV7-2 and TRBJ1-2): GAGVSQSPSNKVTEKGKDVELRCDPISGHTALYWYRQSLGQGLEFLIYFQGNSAPDKSGLPSDRFSAERTGGSVSTLTIQRTQQEDSAVYLCASSLGPGWGYGYTFGSGTRLTVV.

The J gene is TRBJ1-1, the V gene TRBV6-4; 9 bases line up with TRBD1. Germline V gives CDR1 MRHNA, CDR2 SNTAGT. The V segment lost 6 bases and the J segment 2 bases; nucleotides outside the gene matches: 4. The CDR3 runs 14 residues. CDR3 region: CASRPGQGNTEAFF. CDR3 sequence (DNA): TGTGCCAGCAGGCCGGGACAGGGCAACACTGAAGCTTTCTTT.

This clone was seen a single time. The chain is built from TRBV11-2 and TRBJ1-6, with D perhaps TRBD1 (5 bases). Germline V lookup: CDR1 SGHAT, CDR2 FQNNGV. With 1 base removed from V and 10 bases from J, the gap between germline ends came to 14 bases. The CDR3 runs 15 residues. This CDR3 reads CASSLAIGAKSPLHF. DNA for the CDR3: TGTGCCAGCAGCTTAGCTATAGGGGCCAAGTCACCCCTCCACTTT.

This chain connects TRBV6-5 to TRBJ1-1, with D unclear. This CDR3 comprises 13 residues. CDR1 and CDR2 (germline): MNHEY, SVGAGI. Trimming pared 8 bases from V and 1 base from J, leaving 11 bases between. DNA of the CDR3: TGTGCCAGCCGAGGTCTCTCGAACACTGAAGCTTTCTTT. It encodes CASRGLSNTEAFF.

The J gene is TRBJ1-6, the V gene TRBV7-8; 7 bases are shared with TRBD1. With V trimmed by 4 bases and J by 5 bases, 8 bases remained unmatched. Germline V gene data show CDR1 as SGHVS and CDR2 as FQNEAQ. This CDR3 has 16 residues. The CDR3 is CASSSLTGWDNSPLHF. CDR3 bases: TGTGCCAGCAGCTCCCTGACAGGGTGGGATAATTCACCCCTCCACTTT.

V and J are TRBV24-1 and TRBJ1-5, with TRBD1 as a possible D gene (5 bases). This CDR3 region has 14 residues. V lost 2 bases and J lost 4, with 8 bases in between. The germline gives CDR1 KGHDR, CDR2 SFDVKD. This chain's CDR3 is CATSDSGRNQPQHF. The DNA of the CDR3 is TGTGCCACCAGTGATTCAGGGAGAAATCAGCCCCAGCATTTT.

The chain couples TRBV19 to TRBJ1-3; weak D call: TRBD1 (5 bases). From germline, CDR1 is LNHDA and CDR2 SQIVND (reference sequence). V lost 3 bases, J lost 0 bases, and 9 bases lay in between. CDR3 length: 15 residues. Here the CDR3 reads CASSISDSSGNTIYF. The CDR3, as DNA: TGTGCCAGTAGTATCAGCGACAGCTCTGGAAACACCATATATTTT.

The rearrangement links TRBV6-5 to TRBJ1-1; D perhaps matches TRBD1 (6 bases). Germline-derived CDR1 and CDR2 are MNHEY and SVGAGI. This CDR3 region has 13 residues. V was shortened by 6 bases and J by 6 bases, with 14 bases between the two germline ends. CDR3 coding DNA: TGTGCCAGCAGACAGGGACCCCCCCCTGAAGCTTTCTTT. Translating gives CASRQGPPPEAFF.

The chain joins TRBV2 to TRBJ1-1; D might be TRBD1 (6 bases). The CDR3 consists of 16 residues. V was pared by 1 base and J by 6 bases, with 18 bases between. CDR1 is SNHLY and CDR2 is FYNNEI in the germline V gene. CDR3 nucleotides: TGTGCCAGCAGTGAAGAACCACAGGGACGGGGCGCTGAAGCTTTCTTT. The encoded protein is CASSEEPQGRGAEAFF. The variable domain in full, with the rest retrieved from reference TRBV2 and TRBJ1-1, is EPEVTQTPSHQVTQMGQEVILRCVPISNHLYFYWYRQILGQKVEFLVSFYNNEISEKSEIFDDQFSVERPDGSNFTLKIRSTKLEDSAMYFCASSEEPQGRGAEAFFGQGTRLTVV.

This chain uses TRBV7-6 with TRBJ1-1; 8 bases map to TRBD1. Germline V gene lookup returns CDR1 SGHVS and CDR2 FNYEAQ. This CDR3 contains 15 residues. With 1 base clipped from V and 4 bases from J, the junction kept 5 bases outside the gene matches. CDR3: CASSLGTGLGTEAFF. CDR3 nucleotides: TGTGCCAGCAGCTTAGGGACAGGGCTGGGCACTGAAGCTTTCTTT.

Worth noting for this clone: A read error may produce the germline difference seen at one junction end. The chain uses TRBV2 and TRBJ2-1; 8 bases are a match to TRBD2. This CDR3 has 14 residues. CDR1 and CDR2 (germline): SNHLY, FYNNEI. The CDR3 nucleotides are TGTGCCAGCAGTAAAGCGGGAGCATACAATGAGCAGTTCTTC. Encoded protein: CASSKAGAYNEQFF.

The rearrangement links TRBV7-2 to TRBJ2-5, with unresolved D. Germline CDR1 and CDR2: SGHTA and FQGNSA. This CDR3 region has 12 residues. V gave up 3 bases and J gave up 5 bases, with 7 bases separating them. CDR3 loop: CASSLGYETQYF. CDR3 in DNA: TGTGCCAGCAGCTTGGGATATGAGACCCAGTACTTC.

The chain links TRBV12-5 to TRBJ2-1, with TRBD2 identical over 8 bases. The trim removed 4 bases at V and 8 bases at J, leaving 10 bases unmatched. This CDR3 has 15 residues. Germline V gene lookup returns CDR1 LGHNT and CDR2 FRNRAP. The CDR3 spells CASGSVAGSCHEQFF. In DNA, the CDR3 is TGTGCTAGTGGTTCCGTAGCGGGAAGTTGCCATGAGCAGTTCTTC.

The CDR3 bases are TGTGCCAGCTCTCAGAGTCCGTCTGGGGCCAACGTCCTGACTTTC. It yields the protein CASSQSPSGANVLTF. The chain links TRBV18 to TRBJ2-6; no clear D gene. Trimming removed 6 bases from V and 1 base from J, with 10 bases in between. The CDR3 sequence is 15 residues long. Per the germline V gene, CDR1 is KGHSH and CDR2 is LQKENI.

This clone was observed a single time. J is TRBJ2-3 and V is TRBV7-2, with 8 bases aligning to TRBD2. Looked up from germline, CDR1 is SGHTA and CDR2 is FQGNSA. This CDR3 has 14 amino acids. V gave up 2 bases and J gave up 13 bases; unmatched junction bases: 11. CDR3 sequence (DNA): TGTGCCAGCAGCTTACCACAAGCGGGACTAGAGGAGTATTTT. Protein sequence: CASSLPQAGLEEYF.

The CDR3 DNA sequence: TGTGCCAGCAGAACCTCTGACAGGGGTTCCAATGAGCAGTTCTTC. Its translation is CASRTSDRGSNEQFF. This chain connects TRBV7-9 to TRBJ2-1, with 8 bases identical to TRBD1. CDR3 length: 15 amino acids. The ends lost 6 bases at V and 6 bases at J; junction bases unmatched: 10. CDR1 is SEHNR and CDR2 is FQNEAQ in the germline V gene (reference sequence). The variable domain in full, with the rest retrieved from reference TRBV7-9 and TRBJ2-1, is DTGVSQNPRHKITKRGQNVTFRCDPISEHNRLYWYRQTLGQGPEFLTYFQNEAQLEKSRLLSDRFSAERPKGSFSTLEIQRTEQGDSAMYLCASRTSDRGSNEQFFGPGTRLTVL.

The V and J genes are TRBV7-9 and TRBJ2-5; tentative D call: TRBD1 (6 bases). The CDR3 has 15 residues. Germline values: CDR1 SEHNR, CDR2 FQNEAQ (reference sequence). V shed 2 bases and J shed 5 bases, with 15 bases lying between them. CDR3 sequence reads: CASSLPVGGSETQYF. CDR3 nucleotide sequence: TGTGCCAGCAGCTTACCTGTTGGGGGCTCGGAGACCCAGTACTTC.